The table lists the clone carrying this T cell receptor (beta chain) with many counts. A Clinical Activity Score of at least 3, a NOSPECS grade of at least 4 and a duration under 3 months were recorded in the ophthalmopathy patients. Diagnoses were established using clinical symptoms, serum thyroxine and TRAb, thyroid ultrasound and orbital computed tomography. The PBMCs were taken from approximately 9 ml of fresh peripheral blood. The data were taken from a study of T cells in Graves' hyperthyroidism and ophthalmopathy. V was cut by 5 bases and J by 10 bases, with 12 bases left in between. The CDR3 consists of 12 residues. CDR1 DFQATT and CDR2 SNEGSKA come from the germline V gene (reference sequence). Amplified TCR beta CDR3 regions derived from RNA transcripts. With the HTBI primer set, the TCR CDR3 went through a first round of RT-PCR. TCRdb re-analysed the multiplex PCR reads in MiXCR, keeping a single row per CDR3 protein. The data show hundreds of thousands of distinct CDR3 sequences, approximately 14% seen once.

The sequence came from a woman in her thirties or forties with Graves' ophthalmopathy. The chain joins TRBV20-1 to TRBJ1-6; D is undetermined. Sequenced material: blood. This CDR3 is CSAGRRGSPLHF. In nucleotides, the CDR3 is TGCAGTGCTGGCCGAAGAGGATCACCCCTCCACTTT.